This T cell receptor beta chain was sequenced during a study of T cells of healthy individuals. This CDR3 is built from 16 residues. Germline-derived CDR1 and CDR2 are KGHSH and LQKENI. Between the trimmed V and J ends, which lost 4 bases and 3 bases, there was a span of 19 bases. This clonotype has ten or more counts. TCRdb redid the calling of the 5' RACE reads with MiXCR, one entry per CDR3 protein. The sample holds 95,000 to 100,000 distinct CDR3 sequences, about 16% seen once. The sequence was obtained from a human donor in good health. This sequence joins TRBV18 and TRBJ2-7, with a tentative D call TRBD2 (7 bases). CDR3 in amino acids: CASSLFGGRRGYEQYF. CDR3 DNA sequence: TGTGCCAGCTCACTTTTCGGGGGGCGAAGAGGCTACGAGCAGTACTTC.